The entry below describes one T cell receptor beta chain. The data were obtained in a study of cytomegalovirus exposure and HLA in healthy donors. Researchers ran the PCR with 60 Vbeta and 13 Jbeta primers. This table comes from immunoSEQ multiplex PCR, and its TCRdb copy is limited to in-frame clones, with some not included. The repertoire holds under 250,000 clones, with 70% to 85% as singletons. Healthy individuals who donated bone marrow served as the donors. The sequence came from a male donor in good health and CMV-seronegative. The sequenced sample consisted of PBMCs.

The CDR3 protein is CASSPSLSQGYGYTF. The CDR3 DNA reads TGTGCCAGCTCACCAAGTTTATCGCAGGGCTATGGCTACACCTTC. J is TRBJ1-2 and V is TRBV18, with D possibly being TRBD1 (5 bases). Trimming pared 2 bases from V and 4 bases from J, leaving 14 bases between. CDR1 and CDR2 from the germline V gene are KGHSH and LQKENI. CDR3 length equals 15 residues.